The 13 T cell receptor beta chains below come from one sample, sequenced in a study of OX40 agonist ivuxolimab in advanced cancers. The protocol was immunoSEQ multiplex PCR, while the TCRdb copy is restricted to in-frame clones and leaves out a portion. This repertoire shows 60,000 or so clones, under 90% found once; its top ten account for under 0.6%. Material: CD4+ or CD8+ T cells sorted from blood, obtained in a trial of the OX40 agonist ivuxolimab. All receptors come from an adult with an advanced solid tumor such as melanoma, head and neck, liver or kidney cancer.

In this sample, this clone turned up once. Other DNA sequences in the same sample also yield this CDR3. The chain is built from TRBV5-6 and TRBJ1-2; perhaps TRBD1 as D (5 bases). This CDR3 comprises 16 residues. Germline V gene sequence: CDR1 SGHDT, CDR2 YYEEEE. Trimming cost V 5 bases and J 4 bases, with 21 bases left between them. This CDR3 is CASSKRAAGESYGYTF. The CDR3 DNA reads as TGTGCCAGCAGTAAGAGAGCTGCGGGGGAGTCCTATGGCTACACCTTC.

The chain couples TRBV5-1 to TRBJ2-5; 12 bases fit TRBD1. With 3 bases clipped from V and 7 bases from J, the junction kept 13 bases outside the gene matches. Germline V gives CDR1 SGHRS, CDR2 YFSETQ. CDR3 length equals 17 residues. The DNA for the CDR3 is TGCGCCAGCAGCTGGAACACCGGGACAGGGGGCGAAAGGACCCAGTACTTC. Its translation is CASSWNTGTGGERTQYF.

The J gene is TRBJ1-4, the V gene TRBV28, with D perhaps TRBD1 (5 bases). Trimming took off 2 bases at V and 8 bases at J, with 12 bases between the two ends. Germline CDR1 MDHEN, CDR2 SYDVKM. The CDR3 spans 14 residues. CDR3 amino acids: CASSLGTLGEKLFF. CDR3 coding DNA: TGTGCCAGCAGTTTAGGGACTCTAGGGGAAAAACTGTTTTTT.

The gene calls are TRBV30 and TRBJ1-5, with D unresolved. This CDR3 contains 13 residues. Germline CDR1 is GTSNPN and CDR2 is SVGIG (reference sequence). V dropped 3 bases and J dropped 9 bases, with 15 bases sitting between them. CDR3 residues: CAWRGERAGPQHF. CDR3 nucleotides: TGTGCCTGGAGGGGTGAAAGGGCAGGGCCCCAGCATTTT.

This sequence joins TRBV5-6 and TRBJ1-1; 11 bases are a match to TRBD1. V lost 4 bases to trimming and J lost 12 bases; unmatched junction nucleotides: 8. Looked up from germline, CDR1 is SGHDT and CDR2 is YYEEEE. This CDR3 spans 13 amino acids. This CDR3 is CASSPRDRGRTFF. The DNA for the CDR3 is TGTGCCAGCAGCCCCCGGGACAGGGGGAGAACTTTCTTT.

The rearrangement uses TRBV28 and TRBJ2-1; TRBD2 matches 12 bases. After removal of 3 bases from V and 5 bases from J, the junction contained 2 bases not matched to a gene. Germline-derived CDR1 and CDR2 are MDHEN and SYDVKM. This CDR3 contains 15 residues. For the CDR3, the DNA is TGTGCCAGCAGTTTCCTAGCGGGAGGGAACAATGAGCAGTTCTTC. Residues: CASSFLAGGNNEQFF. Variable domain in full (rest from reference TRBV28 and TRBJ2-1): DVKVTQSSRYLVKRTGEKVFLECVQDMDHENMFWYRQDPGLGLRLIYFSYDVKMKEKGDIPEGYSVSREKKERFSLILESASTNQTSMYLCASSFLAGGNNEQFFGPGTRLTVL.

For the CDR3, the DNA is TGTGCGACCAAAGGCGGAGGTAGCACAGATACGCAGTATTTT. Translated: CATKGGGSTDTQYF. The chain is built from TRBV10-3 and TRBJ2-3; tentative D call: TRBD2 (5 bases). Per the germline V gene, CDR1 is ENHRY and CDR2 is SYGVKD. This CDR3 region has 14 residues.

The chain joins TRBV5-1 to TRBJ1-2, with D tentatively TRBD1 (6 bases). V lost 4 bases and J lost 6, with 19 bases in between. The CDR3 consists of 15 residues. Germline V gene data show CDR1 as SGHRS and CDR2 as YFSETQ. The CDR3 spells CASSIRLQGWDGYTF. The CDR3 DNA follows: TGCGCCAGCAGCATTCGATTACAGGGTTGGGATGGCTACACCTTC.

The rearrangement links TRBV7-8 to TRBJ2-2; D call uncertain. The germline gives CDR1 SGHVS, CDR2 FQNEAQ. The CDR3 is made up of 15 amino acids. With 1 base removed from V and 5 bases from J, the gap between germline ends came to 11 bases. CDR3 protein: CASSLGAARTGELFF. The CDR3 DNA follows: TGTGCCAGCAGCTTAGGGGCAGCCAGAACCGGGGAGCTGTTTTTT.

This chain links TRBV7-2 with TRBJ1-2; no clear D gene. Germline loops: CDR1 SGHTA, CDR2 FQGNSA. Between the trimmed V and J ends, which lost 6 bases and 4 bases, there was a span of 21 bases. The CDR3 has 16 residues. The CDR3 spells CASRKGGSALPYGYTF. CDR3 in DNA: TGTGCCAGCAGGAAAGGAGGGTCGGCCCTTCCCTATGGCTACACCTTC.

This chain connects TRBV6-5 to TRBJ1-2; D call uncertain. Germline V gives CDR1 MNHEY, CDR2 SVGAGI. The CDR3 sequence is 13 residues long. V was shortened by 0 bases and J by 6 bases, with 8 bases between the two germline ends. The CDR3 nucleotides are TGTGCCAGCAGTTACTCGGTGATCGATGGCTACACCTTC. Its translation: CASSYSVIDGYTF.

V is TRBV11-2 and J is TRBJ2-3; TRBD1 agrees at 7 bases. The CDR3 totals 13 residues. With V trimmed by 2 bases and J by 11 bases, 7 bases remained unmatched. CDR1 and CDR2 from the germline V gene are SGHAT and FQNNGV. Here the CDR3 reads CASSLPSTGQQYF. The CDR3 DNA follows: TGTGCCAGCAGCTTACCCTCGACAGGGCAGCAGTATTTT.

This clone came up once. The chain couples TRBV19 to TRBJ2-6; D is undetermined. Germline assignment: CDR1 LNHDA and CDR2 SQIVND (reference sequence). Trimming removed 6 bases at V and 2 bases at J, with 8 bases between. The CDR3 is 14 residues long. The CDR3 DNA follows: TGTGCCAGTAGCGGGTTGGCTGGGGCCAACGTCCTGACTTTC. Amino acid sequence: CASSGLAGANVLTF.